The 32 T cell receptor beta chains reported below all come from one sample, sequenced in a study of Ad26.COV2.S vaccination and SARS-CoV-2 variants. TCRdb's copy holds only in-frame clones and misses some; the assay was immunoSEQ multiplex PCR. This repertoire shows around 100,000 clones, 82% found once; its top ten account for 15% to 20%. The specimen comprised peripheral blood, sampled after recovery from COVID-19. Receptors originate from a human donor who had recovered from COVID-19.

J is TRBJ1-2 and V is TRBV3-1 (or the pseudogene TRBV3-2); D remains unclear. Trimming stripped 2 bases from V and 2 bases from J, with 12 bases between. CDR3 length equals 15 residues. Per the germline V gene, CDR1 is LGHDT and CDR2 is YNNKEL (reference sequence). The CDR3 loop reads CASSQRQTGNYGYTF. CDR3 bases: TGTGCCAGCAGCCAACGACAAACTGGGAACTATGGCTACACCTTC.

The genes are TRBV27 and TRBJ2-1; D is perhaps TRBD1 (5 bases). This CDR3 contains 16 residues. Germline V gives CDR1 MNHEY, CDR2 SMNVEV (reference sequence). The V end was cut by 3 bases, the J end by 0 bases, with 12 bases between. The CDR3 DNA reads TGTGCCAGCAGTTTTCTGACAGTTAGCTCCTACAATGAGCAGTTCTTC. Amino acid sequence: CASSFLTVSSYNEQFF.

The sample holds a few counts of this clone. The chain carries TRBV9 and TRBJ1-1; D not certain. Germline lookup yields CDR1 SGDLS and CDR2 YYNGEE. The CDR3 is 14 amino acids. With 0 bases removed from V and 4 bases from J, the gap between germline ends came to 10 bases. Here the CDR3 reads CASSVDPATTEAFF. CDR3 coding DNA: TGTGCCAGCAGCGTAGATCCAGCGACCACTGAAGCTTTCTTT.

CDR3 residues: CASTQGSFSYEQYF. CDR3 in DNA: TGTGCCAGCACCCAAGGCAGCTTCTCCTACGAGCAGTACTTC. The chain uses TRBV28 and TRBJ2-7; D remains ambiguous. Trimming stripped 7 bases from V and 0 bases from J, with 13 bases between. This CDR3 contains 14 residues. Per the germline V gene, CDR1 is MDHEN and CDR2 is SYDVKM.

This sequence joins TRBV4-3 and TRBJ1-5; D uncertain. CDR3 size: 15 residues. V dropped 0 bases and J dropped 3 bases, with 9 bases sitting between them. Germline loops: CDR1 LGHNA, CDR2 YSLEER. The CDR3 protein is CASSQDSRYNQPQHF. In nucleotides, the CDR3 is TGCGCCAGCAGCCAAGATAGCAGGTACAATCAGCCCCAGCATTTT.

The chain carries TRBV27 and TRBJ1-2; the D gene is possibly TRBD1 (5 bases). Trimming left V 6 bases short and J 4 bases short, with 18 bases between. The CDR3 is made up of 15 amino acids. Germline lookup yields CDR1 MNHEY and CDR2 SMNVEV (reference sequence). The DNA for the CDR3 is TGTGCCAGCAGGCCCCCGGGAGGGGATATCTATGGCTACACCTTC. Translation gives CASRPPGGDIYGYTF.

This clone was observed once. The chain links TRBV24-1 to TRBJ1-5; D remains unclear. The germline V and J ends were trimmed by 3 bases and 9 bases, with 11 bases remaining between them. Germline V gene sequence: CDR1 KGHDR, CDR2 SFDVKD. This CDR3 contains 13 residues. CDR3 nucleotide sequence: TGTGCCACCAGTGATGACCGGGGTATGCCCCAGCATTTT. Amino acid sequence: CATSDDRGMPQHF.

The gene calls are TRBV27 and TRBJ1-1; tentative D call: TRBD1 (5 bases). The CDR3 is made up of 17 amino acids. Trimming left V 7 bases short and J 4 bases short, with 25 bases between. Germline CDR1 and CDR2: MNHEY and SMNVEV (reference sequence). CDR3 residues: CASKYLTGPGRVTEAFF. CDR3 nucleotides: TGTGCCAGCAAGTATTTAACGGGGCCAGGGAGGGTCACTGAAGCTTTCTTT.

The chain has TRBV7-9 and TRBJ1-4; TRBD1 matches 8 bases. The CDR3 spans 17 residues. Germline-derived CDR1 and CDR2 are SEHNR and FQNEAQ (reference sequence). The V and J ends lost 8 bases and 4 bases, in that order; junction bases with no gene match: 15. The CDR3 is CASQKGAGGVINEKLFF. Written as DNA, the CDR3 is TGTGCCAGCCAAAAGGGGGCAGGGGGCGTCATTAATGAAAAACTGTTTTTT.

This clone was counted once. The CDR3 coding sequence is TGTGCCAGCCGGGACACCTCCTCACCCCTCCACTTT. This encodes CASRDTSSPLHF. This chain connects TRBV7-9 to TRBJ1-6; possible D gene TRBD1, 6 bases. V was cut by 8 bases and J by 10 bases, with 12 bases left in between. Germline CDR1 SEHNR, CDR2 FQNEAQ (reference sequence). The CDR3 is 12 amino acids.

J is TRBJ2-2 and V is TRBV27; D is unclear. V was cut by 6 bases and J by 0 bases, with 8 bases left in between. Looked up from germline, CDR1 is MNHEY and CDR2 is SMNVEV (reference sequence). This CDR3 contains 14 residues. CDR3 DNA sequence: TGTGCCAGCAGGCATGGGGCGAACACCGGGGAGCTGTTTTTT. Encoded protein: CASRHGANTGELFF.

J is TRBJ2-7 and V is TRBV5-4; tentatively, D is TRBD2 (5 bases). Germline V gene data show CDR1 as SGHNT and CDR2 as YYREEE (reference sequence). The ends were cut back, 2 bases at V and 6 bases at J, with 15 bases in the middle. The CDR3 contains 14 residues. This CDR3 is CASSLGGDLSEQYF. The CDR3 nucleotides read TGTGCCAGCAGCTTAGGAGGAGACTTGAGCGAGCAGTACTTC.

The chain joins TRBV18 to TRBJ1-4; 8 bases line up with TRBD1. After removal of 4 bases from V and 8 bases from J, the junction contained 6 bases not matched to a gene. Germline V gives CDR1 KGHSH, CDR2 LQKENI. The CDR3 runs to 14 residues. The CDR3 DNA sequence: TGTGCCAGCTCACTGACAGGGGTATTCGAAAAACTGTTTTTT. As protein: CASSLTGVFEKLFF.

V is TRBV27 and J is TRBJ2-1, with D possibly being TRBD1 (6 bases). The CDR3 totals 14 residues. Trimming left V 2 bases short and J 5 bases short, with 10 bases between. CDR1 and CDR2 from the germline V gene are MNHEY and SMNVEV (reference sequence). The CDR3, as DNA: TGTGCCAGCAGTTTACAGGGGCGGGACAATGAGCAGTTCTTC. Amino acids: CASSLQGRDNEQFF.

The chain recombines TRBV3-1 (or the pseudogene TRBV3-2) with TRBJ1-2; D is ambiguous. Germline loops: CDR1 LGHDT, CDR2 YNNKEL (reference sequence). The CDR3 runs to 12 residues. V was shortened by 4 bases and J by 5 bases, with 8 bases between the two germline ends. CDR3 protein: CASSPGLYGYTF. For the CDR3, the DNA is TGTGCCAGCAGCCCTGGACTGTATGGCTACACCTTC.

This clone has a single count. The genes are TRBV4-3 and TRBJ2-1, with 8 bases identical to TRBD2. Germline V CDR1 and CDR2: LGHNA, YSLEER. V shed 1 base and J 6 bases; nucleotides not matched to a gene: 17. This CDR3 is built from 19 residues. CDR3 DNA sequence: TGCGCCAGCAGCCAAGGCCCAGGGGCCTTAGCGGGACCCCGCAATGAGCAGTTCTTC. Residues: CASSQGPGALAGPRNEQFF.

This clone was found a few times. The chain links TRBV7-8 to TRBJ2-3; the D gene is possibly TRBD2 (6 bases). Germline CDR1 and CDR2: SGHVS and FQNEAQ. The germline V and J ends were trimmed by 1 base and 0 bases, with 14 bases remaining between them. This CDR3 has 17 residues. The CDR3 region is CASSLVLGGGSTDTQYF. Written as DNA, the CDR3 is TGTGCCAGCAGCTTAGTATTGGGCGGAGGGAGCACAGATACGCAGTATTTT. The full variable domain, in which reference TRBV7-8 and TRBJ2-3 provide the parts outside the CDR3, is GAGVSQSPRYKVAKRGQDVALRCDPISGHVSLFWYQQALGQGPEFLTYFQNEAQLDKSGLPSDRFFAERPEGSVSTLKIQRTQQEDSAVYLCASSLVLGGGSTDTQYFGPGTRLTVL.

This chain links TRBV13 with TRBJ2-7; D gene unclear. The CDR3 covers 11 residues. V was clipped by 4 bases and J by 4 bases, with 5 bases between them. Looked up from germline, CDR1 is PRHDT and CDR2 is FYEKMQ (reference sequence). CDR3 region: CASSSLYEQYF. CDR3 in DNA: TGTGCCAGCAGCTCCCTTTACGAGCAGTACTTC.

This clone has only a few counts. The chain carries TRBV29-1 and TRBJ2-3; TRBD2 matches at 7 bases. Germline-derived CDR1 and CDR2 are SQVTM and ANQGSEA. The CDR3 spans 15 residues. The ends lost 5 bases at V and 0 bases at J; junction bases unmatched: 8. The CDR3 region is CSVSGTFFSTDTQYF. In DNA form, the CDR3 reads TGCAGCGTTAGCGGGACCTTTTTTAGCACAGATACGCAGTATTTT.

The chain employs TRBV9 and TRBJ2-3; D not resolved. Trimming removed 2 bases at V and 0 bases at J, with 10 bases between. The length of the CDR3 is 15 residues. Germline V lookup: CDR1 SGDLS, CDR2 YYNGEE. The CDR3 sequence: CASSVSTFSTDTQYF. The CDR3 DNA follows: TGTGCCAGCAGCGTTTCTACGTTTAGCACAGATACGCAGTATTTT.

This chain connects TRBV4-2 to TRBJ1-4, with D possibly being TRBD1 (5 bases). In germline, CDR1 is LGHNA, CDR2 YNFKEQ. The CDR3 consists of 15 residues. The V gene lost 1 base and the J gene lost 4 bases, with 10 bases spanning the gap. CDR3 coding DNA: TGTGCCAGCAGCCAAGGGGCTGGGGGTAATGAAAAACTGTTTTTT. This gives the protein CASSQGAGGNEKLFF.

The sample holds one count of this clone. V and J are TRBV5-4 and TRBJ2-7, with D possibly being TRBD2 (5 bases). The CDR3 is 16 residues long. The germline CDR1 and CDR2 sequences are SGHNT and YYREEE (reference sequence). The V end lost 4 bases, the J end lost 4 bases, and 21 bases lay between the germline ends. CDR3 in amino acids: CASSGGSSLTPYEQYF. As DNA, the CDR3 is TGTGCCAGCAGCGGTGGGTCTAGCCTAACACCTTACGAGCAGTACTTC.

The chain employs TRBV6-6 and TRBJ1-4; maybe TRBD1 (5 bases). The CDR3 runs to 15 residues. The V end was cut by 6 bases, the J end by 5 bases, with 16 bases between. Per the germline V gene, CDR1 is MNHNY and CDR2 is SVGAGI (reference sequence). This CDR3 reads CASSRLQGGNEKLFF. CDR3 nucleotides: TGTGCCAGCAGCCGACTTCAGGGTGGAAATGAAAAACTGTTTTTT.

This chain connects TRBV5-5 to TRBJ1-2, with D possibly being TRBD1 (5 bases). CDR1 is SGHKS and CDR2 is YYEKEE in the germline V gene (reference sequence). The CDR3 totals 14 residues. V lost 2 bases and J lost 4, with 12 bases in between. CDR3 coding DNA: TGTGCCAGCAGCTTTGACGGGGGAGGCTATGGCTACACCTTC. Amino acids: CASSFDGGGYGYTF.

The chain joins TRBV5-4 to TRBJ1-2; D might be TRBD1 (5 bases). Germline CDR1 SGHNT, CDR2 YYREEE (reference sequence). Trimming cost V 4 bases and J 6 bases, with 10 bases left between them. The length of the CDR3 is 12 residues. The CDR3 loop reads CASSRGSDGYTF. CDR3 sequence (DNA): TGTGCCAGCAGCCGGGGGTCGGATGGCTACACCTTC.

The chain has TRBV20-1 and TRBJ2-7, with D hard to call. Trimming cost V 3 bases and J 0 bases, with 15 bases left between them. The CDR3 is made up of 15 amino acids. Germline lookup yields CDR1 DFQATT and CDR2 SNEGSKA (reference sequence). CDR3 loop: CSASAMARPSYEQYF. The DNA for the CDR3 is TGCAGTGCTAGTGCTATGGCCCGACCCTCCTACGAGCAGTACTTC.

The chain has TRBV28 and TRBJ1-5, with D unresolved. The CDR3 is made up of 13 amino acids. Germline V gene lookup returns CDR1 MDHEN and CDR2 SYDVKM. V was clipped by 1 base and J by 0 bases, with 1 base between them. Here the CDR3 DNA reads TGTGCCAGCAGTTTATATAGCAATCAGCCCCAGCATTTT. This encodes CASSLYSNQPQHF.

The CDR3 DNA sequence: TGTGCCAGCAGCGACGGACTAGATCCTTGGACCGGGGAGCTGTTTTTT. Residues: CASSDGLDPWTGELFF. This rearrangement joins TRBV21-1 to TRBJ2-2; TRBD2, as called in the table, went unchecked against the DNA. TRBV21-1 is an annotated pseudogene. This CDR3 has 16 residues.

The chain is built from TRBV24-1 and TRBJ2-7; D is undetermined. The germline V and J ends were trimmed by 5 bases and 5 bases, with 6 bases remaining between them. Germline CDR1 reads KGHDR; CDR2 reads SFDVKD. The CDR3 extends over 11 amino acids. The CDR3 coding sequence is TGTGCCACCAGTGTCGGCCACGAGCAGTACTTC. Translated: CATSVGHEQYF.

The CDR3 sequence: CASTLRTGELFF. The DNA for the CDR3 is TGTGCCAGCACCCTTAGGACCGGGGAGCTGTTTTTT. The chain uses TRBV28 and TRBJ2-2; D gene uncertain. Deletions cut 7 bases from V and 5 bases from J, with 8 bases between. The CDR3 contains 12 residues. Germline-derived CDR1 and CDR2 are MDHEN and SYDVKM.

The chain uses TRBV18 and TRBJ1-1; D perhaps matches TRBD1 (5 bases). Germline CDR1 KGHSH, CDR2 LQKENI. The CDR3 has 16 amino acids. Trimming pared 3 bases from V and 1 base from J, leaving 15 bases between. CDR3 region: CASSPVGARGNTEAFF. The CDR3 DNA is TGTGCCAGCTCACCTGTTGGGGCACGAGGGAACACTGAAGCTTTCTTT.

V and J are TRBV27 and TRBJ2-1; D is unresolved. Germline CDR1 is MNHEY and CDR2 is SMNVEV (reference sequence). The CDR3 spans 12 residues. V lost 5 bases, J lost 6 bases, and 8 bases lay in between. This CDR3 is CASSLSPNEQFF. The DNA of the CDR3 is TGTGCCAGCAGTCTGTCGCCCAATGAGCAGTTCTTC.